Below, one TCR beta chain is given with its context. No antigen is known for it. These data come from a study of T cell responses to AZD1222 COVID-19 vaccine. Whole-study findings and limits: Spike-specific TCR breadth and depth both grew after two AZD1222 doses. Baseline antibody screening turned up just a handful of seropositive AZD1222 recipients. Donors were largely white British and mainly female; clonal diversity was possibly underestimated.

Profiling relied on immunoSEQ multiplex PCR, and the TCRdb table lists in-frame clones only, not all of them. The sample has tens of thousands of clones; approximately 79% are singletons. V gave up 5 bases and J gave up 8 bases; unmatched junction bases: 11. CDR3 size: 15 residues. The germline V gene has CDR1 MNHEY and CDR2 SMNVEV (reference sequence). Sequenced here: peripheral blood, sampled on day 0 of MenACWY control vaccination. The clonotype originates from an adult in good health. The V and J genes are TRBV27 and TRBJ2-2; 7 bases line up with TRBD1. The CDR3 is CASSLRQGGVGELFF. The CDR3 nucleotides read TGTGCCAGCAGTCTGCGACAGGGTGGCGTGGGGGAGCTGTTTTTT.